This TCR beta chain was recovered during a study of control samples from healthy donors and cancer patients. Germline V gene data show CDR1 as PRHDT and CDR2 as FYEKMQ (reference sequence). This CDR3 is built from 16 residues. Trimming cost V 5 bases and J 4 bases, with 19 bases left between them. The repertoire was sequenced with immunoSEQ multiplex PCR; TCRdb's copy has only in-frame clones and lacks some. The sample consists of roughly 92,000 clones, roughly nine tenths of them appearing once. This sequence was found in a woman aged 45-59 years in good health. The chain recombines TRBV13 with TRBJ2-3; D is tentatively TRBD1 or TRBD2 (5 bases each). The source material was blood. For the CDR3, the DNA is TGTGCCAGCAGCGGAACCGGGACCCCCACCTCAGATACGCAGTATTTT. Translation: CASSGTGTPTSDTQYF.